This T cell receptor (beta chain) was profiled in a study of blood T cell repertoires in COVID-19. The germline gives CDR1 MGHRA, CDR2 YSYEKL. This CDR3 is 14 amino acids long. The V and J ends lost 2 bases and 5 bases respectively, with 13 bases between them. Adults between about 18 and 95 years of age took part from some 25 US areas. The assay was immunoSEQ multiplex PCR, and TCRdb's table has in-frame clones only and misses some. The sample contains roughly 330,000 clones, 80% to 90% of which appear only once. Sequencing used PBMCs or T cells enriched from blood (not recorded which). The source of this sequence is a woman aged 25-40 years who had recovered from COVID-19. This chain links TRBV4-1 with TRBJ2-7; no clear D. This CDR3 reads CASSQRLSFDEQYF. The CDR3, as DNA: TGCGCCAGCAGCCAAAGACTGAGTTTCGACGAGCAGTACTTC.